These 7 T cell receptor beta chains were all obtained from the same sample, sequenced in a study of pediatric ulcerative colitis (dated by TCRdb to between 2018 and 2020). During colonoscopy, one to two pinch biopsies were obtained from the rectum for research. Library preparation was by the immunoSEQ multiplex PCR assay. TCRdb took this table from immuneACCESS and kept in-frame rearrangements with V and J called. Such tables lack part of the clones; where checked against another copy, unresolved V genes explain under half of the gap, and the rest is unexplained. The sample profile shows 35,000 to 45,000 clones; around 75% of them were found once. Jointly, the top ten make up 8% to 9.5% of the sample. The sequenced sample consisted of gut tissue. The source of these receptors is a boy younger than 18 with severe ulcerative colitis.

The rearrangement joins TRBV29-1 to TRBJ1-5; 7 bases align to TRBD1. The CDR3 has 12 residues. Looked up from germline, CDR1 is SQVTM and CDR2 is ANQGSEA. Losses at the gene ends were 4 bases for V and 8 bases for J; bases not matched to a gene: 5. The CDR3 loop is CSVAQGSKPQHF. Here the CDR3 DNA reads TGCAGCGTTGCACAGGGGAGTAAGCCCCAGCATTTT.

CDR3 amino acids: CASSTPDREGLVKQYF. DNA of the CDR3: TGTGCCAGCAGTACCCCCGATCGGGAAGGTCTTGTCAAGCAGTACTTC. The chain has TRBV2 and TRBJ2-7, with D possibly matching TRBD2 (5 bases). The CDR3 has 16 amino acids. Trimming pared 5 bases from V and 8 bases from J, leaving 25 bases between. CDR1 and CDR2 (germline): SNHLY, FYNNEI.

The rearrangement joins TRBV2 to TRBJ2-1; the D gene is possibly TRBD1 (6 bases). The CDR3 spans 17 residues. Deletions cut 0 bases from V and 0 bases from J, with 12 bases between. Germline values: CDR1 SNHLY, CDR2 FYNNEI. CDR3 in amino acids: CASSEAFPGDSYNEQFF. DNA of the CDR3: TGTGCCAGCAGTGAAGCGTTCCCAGGGGACTCCTACAATGAGCAGTTCTTC.

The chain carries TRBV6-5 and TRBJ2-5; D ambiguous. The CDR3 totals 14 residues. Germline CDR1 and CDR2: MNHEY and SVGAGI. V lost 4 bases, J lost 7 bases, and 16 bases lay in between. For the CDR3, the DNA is TGTGCCAGCAGTTCCCAATCGACCGGCGCGACCCAGTACTTC. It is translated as CASSSQSTGATQYF.

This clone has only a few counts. CDR3 loop: CASSVGPTGELFF. The CDR3 bases are TGTGCCAGCAGCGTTGGTCCCACCGGGGAGCTGTTTTTT. The chain combines TRBV9 with TRBJ2-2; D unresolved. The germline V and J ends were trimmed by 2 bases and 4 bases, with 6 bases remaining between them. The CDR3 is made up of 13 amino acids. Germline lookup yields CDR1 SGDLS and CDR2 YYNGEE.

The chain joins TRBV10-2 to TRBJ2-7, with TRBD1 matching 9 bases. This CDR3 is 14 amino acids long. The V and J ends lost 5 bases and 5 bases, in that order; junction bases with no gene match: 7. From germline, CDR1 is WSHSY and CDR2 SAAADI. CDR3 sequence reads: CASSPGQGGHEQYF. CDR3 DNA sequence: TGCGCCAGCAGTCCGGGACAGGGTGGCCACGAGCAGTACTTC.

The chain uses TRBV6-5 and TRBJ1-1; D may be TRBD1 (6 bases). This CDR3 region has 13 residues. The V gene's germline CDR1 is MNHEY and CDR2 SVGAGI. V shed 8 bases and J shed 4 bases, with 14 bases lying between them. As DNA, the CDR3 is TGTGCCAGCTGGGGGGCTATGAGCACTGAAGCTTTCTTT. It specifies CASWGAMSTEAFF.